This T cell receptor (beta chain) comes out of a study of T cell repertoires in cytomegalovirus infection. For the study at large: Public TCR beta signature analysis indicated the presence of both CMV infection and matching HLA type. Notes on the study in general: The study found HLA-C-restricted CMV-specific TCR beta clonotypes dominating the ex vivo response. People with CMV and the relevant HLA were identified by cumulative public TCR beta family frequency.

Germline values: CDR1 MNHEY, CDR2 SMNVEV (reference sequence). V dropped 2 bases and J dropped 5; count of bases not matched to a gene: 13. CDR3 length: 17 amino acids. TCRdb called the reads again in MiXCR, with one record for every CDR3 protein. Of hundreds of thousands of distinct CDR3 sequences listed, 20% to 30% are singletons. Notes on this clonotype: Its antigen is unknown.

Sequencing was carried out using CD8+ T cells from PBMCs. The sequence came from a human donor in good health (CMV status not recorded). Some clones in this sample may be carry-over from other donors' samples. This rearrangement joins TRBV27 to TRBJ2-7; 9 bases align to TRBD2. Here the CDR3 reads CASSLTGGGSGGDEQYF. The CDR3 DNA reads as TGTGCCAGCAGTTTAACGGGAGGCGGTAGCGGGGGAGACGAGCAGTACTTC.